This T cell receptor (beta chain) was recorded in a study of control samples from healthy donors and cancer patients. Produced via immunoSEQ multiplex PCR; TCRdb's table is partial and in-frame only. Of some 51,000 clones listed, about 96% are singletons. Trimming pared 2 bases from V and 1 base from J, leaving 5 bases between. CDR1 and CDR2 from the germline V gene are SSHAT and FNYEAQ (reference sequence). The CDR3 extends over 13 amino acids. This rearrangement joins TRBV7-7 to TRBJ1-1, with D unclear. This sequence was found in a woman under 30 in good health. Sequenced sample: blood. The CDR3 is CASSLTPNTEAFF. Here the CDR3 DNA reads TGTGCCAGCAGCTTAACACCGAACACTGAAGCTTTCTTT.